This T cell receptor beta chain was observed in a study of cytomegalovirus exposure and HLA in healthy donors. V lost 5 bases, J lost 9 bases, and 9 bases stayed unmatched. The CDR3 is 14 amino acids. Per germline, CDR1 MNHEY and CDR2 SVGAGI. PCR was performed using 60 Vbeta and 13 Jbeta primers. Profiled with immunoSEQ multiplex PCR; TCRdb holds only in-frame clones, not every one. The data contain roughly 180,000 clones, roughly 10% of them seen just once; the ten biggest clones take up 1% to 1.5%. The chain combines TRBV6-5 with TRBJ2-4; 8 bases align to TRBD1. This receptor was taken from a woman in her thirties in good health and CMV-seropositive. Input material: PBMCs. CDR3 in amino acids: CASSPGQGWTIQYF. CDR3 DNA sequence: TGTGCCAGCAGTCCTGGACAGGGTTGGACCATTCAGTACTTC.